Below, 13 T cell receptor beta chains from the same sample are listed, as sequenced in a study of blood T cell repertoires in COVID-19. TCRdb keeps only in-frame clones here, not all; method: immunoSEQ multiplex PCR. Here the sample spans about 490,000 clones, roughly 88% being singletons. The specimen was peripheral blood. The receptors come from a human donor in a cohort sampled during active COVID-19.

This sequence joins TRBV30 and TRBJ1-4; D ambiguous. CDR1 GTSNPN and CDR2 SVGIG come from the germline V gene (reference sequence). Trimming took 2 bases from V and 7 from J, leaving 11 bases between them. This CDR3 contains 13 residues. CDR3 sequence: CAWSNRGIEKLFF. The CDR3 DNA follows: TGTGCCTGGAGTAATCGGGGAATTGAAAAACTGTTTTTT.

In this sample, this clone turned up once. The gene calls are TRBV10-3 and TRBJ1-1; TRBD1 agrees at 7 bases. Per germline, CDR1 ENHRY and CDR2 SYGVKD. The ends lost 6 bases at V and 2 bases at J; junction bases unmatched: 9. The CDR3 runs 15 residues. DNA of the CDR3: TGTGCCATCAGCAATTTACAGGGGCTAAACACTGAAGCTTTCTTT. This gives the protein CAISNLQGLNTEAFF.

CDR3 in amino acids: CAISPGVNTEAFF. Written as DNA, the CDR3 is TGTGCCATCAGCCCGGGAGTTAACACTGAAGCTTTCTTT. This chain joins TRBV10-3 and TRBJ1-1, with unresolved D. Germline CDR1 and CDR2: ENHRY and SYGVKD. V was pared by 6 bases and J by 2 bases, with 10 bases between. This CDR3 region has 13 residues.

This clone has more than one count but fewer than ten. V gene TRBV14 combines with J gene TRBJ1-2; no definite D call. V was pared by 4 bases and J by 1 base, with 7 bases between. The length of the CDR3 is 13 residues. Germline CDR1 is SGHDN and CDR2 is FVKESK. This chain's CDR3 is CASSPGYNYGYTF. As DNA, the CDR3 is TGTGCCAGCAGCCCGGGATATAACTATGGCTACACCTTC.

In this sample, this clone turned up a few times. The rearrangement links TRBV12-1 to TRBJ2-7; the table's D call TRBD2 went unverified against the DNA. TRBV12-1 is assigned pseudogene status. The CDR3 sequence is 15 residues long. The CDR3 coding sequence is TGTGCCAGCAGCCTCCGAGACTTTCTTACCCACGAGCAGTACTTC. This codes for CASSLRDFLTHEQYF.

J is TRBJ2-7 and V is TRBV6-5, with D maybe TRBD1 (5 bases). The CDR3 sequence is 14 residues long. The germline V gene has CDR1 MNHEY and CDR2 SVGAGI. Trimming left V 7 bases short and J 2 bases short, with 15 bases between. In DNA, the CDR3 is TGTGCCAGCAATAGAGACTTGGGGCCCTACGAGCAGTACTTC. It is translated as CASNRDLGPYEQYF.

A remark on this clone: Other DNA sequences in the sample encode the same CDR3. The chain uses TRBV7-2 and TRBJ1-5, with TRBD1 matching over 11 bases. The CDR3 covers 15 residues. Trimming at V came to 5 bases and at J to 2 bases, leaving 2 bases not matched to a gene. Germline V gives CDR1 SGHTA, CDR2 FQGNSA. In DNA form, the CDR3 reads TGTGCCAGCAGCGTGGGACAGGGGGGCAATCAGCCCCAGCATTTT. It translates to CASSVGQGGNQPQHF. Using reference TRBV7-2 and TRBJ1-5 for the parts outside the CDR3, the full variable domain is GAGVSQSPSNKVTEKGKDVELRCDPISGHTALYWYRQSLGQGLEFLIYFQGNSAPDKSGLPSDRFSAERTGGSVSTLTIQRTQQEDSAVYLCASSVGQGGNQPQHFGDGTRLSIL.

The chain has TRBV18 and TRBJ2-3; 9 nucleotides align to TRBD2. The CDR3 runs to 15 residues. Germline loops: CDR1 KGHSH, CDR2 LQKENI. The V gene end was trimmed by 3 bases and the J gene end by 4 bases; junction bases not matched to a gene: 5. CDR3 DNA sequence: TGTGCCAGCTCACCGATGCGGGAGGGGCCAGATACGCAGTATTTT. Protein: CASSPMREGPDTQYF. Full variable domain (remainder filled in from reference TRBV18 and TRBJ2-3): NAGVMQNPRHLVRRRGQEARLRCSPMKGHSHVYWYRQLPEEGLKFMVYLQKENIIDESGMPKERFSAEFPKEGPSILRIQQVVRGDSAAYFCASSPMREGPDTQYFGPGTRLTVL.

The chain is built from TRBV7-2 and TRBJ1-4; D unresolved. V lost 2 bases and J 3 bases, leaving 10 bases between the germline ends. Germline V gene sequence: CDR1 SGHTA, CDR2 FQGNSA. The CDR3 has 15 residues. CDR3 in amino acids: CASSLISAANEKLFF. CDR3 DNA sequence: TGTGCCAGCAGCTTAATCAGTGCGGCTAATGAAAAACTGTTTTTT.

V is TRBV19 and J is TRBJ2-6; TRBD1 agrees at 9 bases. With V trimmed by 11 bases and J by 1 base, 15 bases remained unmatched. CDR1 is LNHDA, CDR2 SQIVND, per germline (reference sequence). The CDR3 runs to 18 residues. CDR3 in DNA: TGTGCCGGTAAAGTCCGGGGACAGGGTGAGTCTGGGGCCAACGTCCTGACTTTC. It translates to CAGKVRGQGESGANVLTF.

In its sample, this clone was seen a few times. The J gene is TRBJ1-6, the V gene TRBV7-3; unclear D gene. Between the trimmed V and J ends, which lost 9 bases and 3 bases, there was a span of 9 bases. CDR3 length equals 13 residues. CDR1 is SGHTA and CDR2 is FQGTGA in the germline V gene. CDR3 loop: CASSTGYNSPLHF. Here the CDR3 DNA reads TGTGCCAGTTCGACTGGCTATAATTCACCCCTCCACTTT.

The chain carries TRBV7-2 and TRBJ2-1, with TRBD2 identical over 7 bases. The V and J ends lost 3 bases and 6 bases, in that order; junction bases with no gene match: 5. The germline V gene encodes CDR1 SGHTA and CDR2 FQGNSA. This CDR3 contains 14 residues. The DNA of the CDR3 is TGTGCCAGCAGCTTTCGGGGGAGGGCCAATGAGCAGTTCTTC. Its translation: CASSFRGRANEQFF.

The chain joins TRBV9 to TRBJ2-2; D is undetermined. Per the germline V gene, CDR1 is SGDLS and CDR2 is YYNGEE. Trimming took off 1 base at V and 8 bases at J, with 9 bases between the two ends. The CDR3 sequence is 13 residues long. CDR3 coding DNA: TGTGCCAGCAGCGTATTGACCGGGGGGGAGCTGTTTTTT. Its translation: CASSVLTGGELFF.